A selection of T cell receptor beta chains follows, all from one sample in a study of cytomegalovirus exposure and HLA in healthy donors. Profiling relied on immunoSEQ multiplex PCR, and the TCRdb table lists in-frame clones only, not all of them. The sample has 95,000 to 110,000 clones, around 76% seen once. The sequenced material came from PBMCs. The receptors stem from a woman between 18 and 30 years old in good health and CMV-seropositive. The CDR3 runs from the conserved cysteine through the conserved F or W. Each record gives: clone size, J gene, CDR3 length, V gene, D gene, CDR3 DNA, CDR3 protein. The D gene is left open where the match is weak. Size is omitted from some rows. Given values are once, few, many or a class for expanded clones.

>-|TRBJ2-4|16|TRBV6-5|TRBD1
TGTGCCAGCAGTTACTCCGGACAGGGTTCCAAAAACATTCAGTACTTC
CASSYSGQGSKNIQYF
>few|TRBJ2-7|11|TRBV28|-
TGTGCCAGCAGTCCTCAATTCGAGCAGTACTTC
CASSPQFEQYF
>-|TRBJ1-6|16|TRBV5-1|TRBD1
TGCGCCAGCAGCTCGGACAGGCGAAAATCGAATTCACCCCTCCACTTT
CASSSDRRKSNSPLHF
>-|TRBJ1-4|14|TRBV9|-
TGTGCCAGCAGCGTGACCGGGATGGGTGAAAAACTGTTTTTT
CASSVTGMGEKLFF
>-|TRBJ1-5|13|TRBV7-2|-
TGTGCCAGCAGCTTAGCAGGGGCTCAGCCCCAGCATTTT
CASSLAGAQPQHF
>-|TRBJ2-7|16|TRBV28|-
TGTGCCAGCAGTTTTGGGTCGAGGTCCGGGGGTTACGAGCAGTACTTC
CASSFGSRSGGYEQYF
>-|TRBJ1-2|15|TRBV7-9|TRBD1
TGTGCCAGCAGCTCCGGGACAGGGAGAAACTATGGCTACACCTTC
CASSSGTGRNYGYTF
>few|TRBJ1-5|16|TRBV5-6|TRBD1
TGTGCCAGCAGCTTAACCGCGACAGGGGGCGTTCAGCCCCAGCATTTT
CASSLTATGGVQPQHF
>-|TRBJ2-7|15|TRBV18|-
TGTGCCAGCTCACTAATCTTCGGGGAGGTGGACGAGCAGTACTTC
CASSLIFGEVDEQYF
>-|TRBJ2-6|12|TRBV10-3|-
TGTGCCATCAGTGAGTCCGACATTCGCCTGACTTTC
CAISESDIRLTF
>-|TRBJ2-5|12|TRBV19|-
TGTGCCAGTAGTTGGGGAGAAGAGACCCAGTACTTC
CASSWGEETQYF
>-|TRBJ1-2|16|TRBV6-5|-
TGTGCCAGCAGTTACGCAGGAGTGGGGCGAGACTATGGCTACACCTTC
CASSYAGVGRDYGYTF
>-|TRBJ2-2|14|TRBV7-7|-
TGTGCCAGCAGCTTAGTGGGGGCGCCCGGGGAGCTGTTTTTT
CASSLVGAPGELFF
>-|TRBJ2-2|17|TRBV2|TRBD2
TGTGCCAGCAGGACTGGACTAGCGGGGGGGAACACCGGGGAGCTGTTTTTT
CASRTGLAGGNTGELFF
>-|TRBJ2-7|15|TRBV27|-
TGTGCCAGCAGTTTATCAGCAGGGTACTCCTACGAGCAGTACTTC
CASSLSAGYSYEQYF
>-|TRBJ2-7|15|TRBV5-4|-
TGTGCCAGCAGCCCCCCCCGCCAGGGTCGACACGAGCAGTACTTC
CASSPPRQGRHEQYF
>-|TRBJ2-5|12|TRBV19|-
TGTGCCAGTAGTATTACAGGAGAGACCCAGTACTTC
CASSITGETQYF
>few|TRBJ2-1|15|TRBV7-9|TRBD2
TGTGCCAGCAGCCCCAGCGGGAGCGCCAGAGATGAGCAGTTCTTC
CASSPSGSARDEQFF
>once|TRBJ2-3|16|TRBV4-2|TRBD1
TGTGCCAGCAGCCAGTCCGGGACAGGGGTCACAGATACGCAGTATTTT
CASSQSGTGVTDTQYF
>once|TRBJ2-3|17|TRBV11-2|TRBD2
TGTGCCAGCACCCAGTGGGGCCAGCGGGGATCAGCAGATACGCAGTATTTT
CASTQWGQRGSADTQYF
>-|TRBJ2-3|16|TRBV10-3|TRBD2
TGTGCCATCAGTGAGGGGACTAGCGGTAGCACAGATACGCAGTATTTT
CAISEGTSGSTDTQYF
>-|TRBJ1-2|12|TRBV6-5|TRBD1
TGTGCCAGCAGTTCGACAGGGTACGGCTACACCTTC
CASSSTGYGYTF
>-|TRBJ2-7|17|TRBV18|TRBD1
TGTGCCAGCTCAGCGCTCCGGGACAGGGGGCACCCCTACGAGCAGTACTTC
CASSALRDRGHPYEQYF
>-|TRBJ2-1|15|TRBV4-2|TRBD1
TGTGCCAGCAGCCCGACAGGGGATAGTCGGAATGAGCAGTTCTTC
CASSPTGDSRNEQFF
>-|TRBJ2-5|16|TRBV15|-
TGTGCCACCAGCAGAGCCCCGGTTTGGGGGGAAGAGACCCAGTACTTC
CATSRAPVWGEETQYF
>once|TRBJ2-2|14|TRBV5-1|-
TGCGCCAGCAGCTCCAAGAGTATAGCCGGGGAGCTGTTTTTT
CASSSKSIAGELFF
>-|TRBJ1-6|20|TRBV5-1|TRBD1
TGCGCCAGCAGCTCGGGGGTAACACCAGGGGGCGCGAACCTTAATTCACCCCTCCACTTT
CASSSGVTPGGANLNSPLHF
>-|TRBJ1-5|13|TRBV27|-
TGTGCCAGCAGTTCGGGTAGCAATCAGCCCCAGCATTTT
CASSSGSNQPQHF
>-|TRBJ2-7|11|TRBV13|-
TGTGCCAGCAGCATCTCCTCCGAGCAGTACTTC
CASSISSEQYF
>once|TRBJ2-7|12|TRBV19|TRBD1
TGTGCCAGTAGTACCCAGGGGGCCGGGCAGTACTTC
CASSTQGAGQYF
>-|TRBJ2-4|16|TRBV5-1|TRBD1
TGCGCCAGCAGCCCGCAGGGGGCCAGGGCCAAAAACATTCAGTACTTC
CASSPQGARAKNIQYF
>-|TRBJ2-3|14|TRBV7-2|-
TGTGCCACAAAAACCGGGGGGCTAGGAGCCACGCAGTATTTT
CATKTGGLGATQYF
>-|TRBJ2-2|16|TRBV5-1|-
TGCGCCAGCAGCTTGTATACGACAGCGAACACCGGGGAGCTGTTTTTT
CASSLYTTANTGELFF
>-|TRBJ1-5|13|TRBV6-5|-
TGTGCCAGCAGGGTCGGGAGGGAGCAGCCCCAGCATTTT
CASRVGREQPQHF
>few|TRBJ1-4|14|TRBV5-1|-
TGCGCCAGCAGCTTGGAGGGGGTTAATGAAAAACTGTTTTTT
CASSLEGVNEKLFF
>-|TRBJ2-7|14|TRBV11-2|TRBD1
TGTGCCAGCAGCCCCCGGGACAGGGGCCAAGGGCAGTACTTC
CASSPRDRGQGQYF